This entry lists 9 T cell receptor beta chains sequenced from one sample in a study of shared clonotypes between healthy human individuals (dated by TCRdb to 2020 to 2022). The library came from the immunoSEQ multiplex PCR assay. TCRdb limited this immuneACCESS table to in-frame rearrangements with V and J called. A share of clones is missing; checked studies link under half to unresolved V genes, and the rest is unexplained. For this sample there are a few million clones; 93% appear just once. The ten largest clones represent 1.5% to 2% of the sample. For the CD8 naive samples, CD45RO-negative cells were positively selected for CCR7, yielding a CD45RA+CCR7+ population from which TemRA cells were excluded. Sequencing was carried out using naive CD8+ T cells from PBMCs. The cell subset or site label for this specimen denotes: CD45RA+CCR7+. Receptor source: a man aged 18 to 30 in good health. Some clones in this sample may be carry-over from other donors' samples.

The V and J genes are TRBV4-2 and TRBJ1-2; D is possibly TRBD1 (5 bases). CDR3 length: 14 amino acids. The V end lost 5 bases, the J end lost 6 bases, and 16 bases lay between the germline ends. Germline V gene data show CDR1 as LGHNA and CDR2 as YNFKEQ. The CDR3 is CASSSGSLGHGYTF. The CDR3, as DNA: TGTGCCAGCAGCTCTGGGTCTCTGGGGCATGGCTACACCTTC.

This chain uses TRBV27 with TRBJ1-1; D perhaps matches TRBD1 (5 bases). The germline V gene has CDR1 MNHEY and CDR2 SMNVEV (reference sequence). V was shortened by 8 bases and J by 3 bases, with 16 bases between the two germline ends. The CDR3 has 14 residues. CDR3: CASSTLLGHTEAFF. The CDR3, as DNA: TGTGCCAGCTCGACACTCTTGGGGCACACTGAAGCTTTCTTT.

The chain is built from TRBV27 and TRBJ2-1; D possibly uses TRBD1 or TRBD2 (5 bases each). CDR1 and CDR2 (germline): MNHEY, SMNVEV (reference sequence). The CDR3 is 15 residues long. The V end lost 6 bases, the J end lost 0 bases, and 12 bases lay between the germline ends. The CDR3 here is CASSTWGSSYNEQFF. CDR3 nucleotides: TGTGCCAGCAGCACCTGGGGGAGCTCCTACAATGAGCAGTTCTTC.

The gene calls are TRBV25-1 and TRBJ2-3; the match to TRBD2 covers 10 bases. In germline, CDR1 is MGHDK, CDR2 SYGVNS. V lost 5 bases to trimming and J lost 6 bases; unmatched junction nucleotides: 8. The CDR3 runs to 15 residues. The CDR3 DNA is TGTGCCAGCAGTCTCATTCTAGCGGGAGTCGATACGCAGTATTTT. As protein: CASSLILAGVDTQYF.

This CDR3 is CASSTPEGAMNEQFF. Here the CDR3 DNA reads TGTGCCAGCAGCACCCCAGAGGGAGCGATGAATGAGCAGTTCTTC. The gene calls are TRBV5-4 and TRBJ2-1; D is possibly TRBD2 (5 bases). Trimming took 4 bases from V and 7 from J, leaving 18 bases between them. The CDR3 loop spans 15 amino acids. Germline-derived CDR1 and CDR2 are SGHNT and YYREEE (reference sequence).

Of note for this clone: Just one base apart from a much larger clone, this may be a read error. Different DNA sequences within this sample yield the same CDR3. The rearrangement links TRBV5-6 to TRBJ2-5; D uncertain. The end of the DNA fits TRBJ2-7 better, so the J call may be wrong. Germline V CDR1 and CDR2: SGHDT, YYEEEE. The CDR3 loop spans 11 amino acids. CDR3 sequence: CASSFSYEQYF. The CDR3 nucleotides are TGTGCCAGCAGCTTCTCCTACGAGCAGTACTTC.

J is TRBJ1-4 and V is TRBV28; 7 bases map to TRBD1. This CDR3 comprises 15 residues. The V gene's germline CDR1 is MDHEN and CDR2 SYDVKM. With 1 base clipped from V and 3 bases from J, the junction kept 2 bases outside the gene matches. CDR3 nucleotide sequence: TGTGCCAGCAGTTTATTGGACAGGTCTAATGAAAAACTGTTTTTT. Translated: CASSLLDRSNEKLFF.

V usage is TRBV9 and J usage is TRBJ2-5; TRBD1 agrees at 8 bases. V trimming: 4 bases; J trimming: 4 bases; junction bases outside the gene matches: 9. The CDR3 is 15 residues long. Germline CDR1 reads SGDLS; CDR2 reads YYNGEE. CDR3 residues: CASSPDRGGGETQYF. As DNA, the CDR3 is TGTGCCAGCAGCCCCGACAGGGGAGGTGGAGAGACCCAGTACTTC.

The chain employs TRBV19 and TRBJ1-1; D perhaps matches TRBD1 (6 bases). This CDR3 comprises 14 residues. The V end lost 9 bases, the J end lost 5 bases, and 19 bases lay between the germline ends. Looked up from germline, CDR1 is LNHDA and CDR2 is SQIVND (reference sequence). CDR3 nucleotides: TGTGCCAGCGACTCTGACAGGATAGGGACTGAAGCTTTCTTT. Its protein is CASDSDRIGTEAFF.